The clone carrying this T cell receptor beta chain was detected once. This CDR3 comprises 13 residues. The germline V gene has CDR1 SGHTA and CDR2 FQGNSA. Trimming left V 2 bases short and J 5 bases short, with 7 bases between. The data were obtained in a study of blood T cell repertoires in COVID-19. About the study: In each case, the material was cDNA or gDNA derived from T cells, B-cell-depleted T cells, or PBMCs.

In the original workflow: It was from reference gene primer amplification that nucleated cell counts were estimated. Repertoires were generated with immunoSEQ multiplex PCR, while TCRdb's copy carries only in-frame clones and drops some. V and J calls and clone size are given by that table; D and trimming were obtained from the DNA. The sample carries fewer than 250,000 clones, about 87% recorded once. The rearrangement uses TRBV7-2 and TRBJ1-5; a possible D gene is TRBD1 (6 bases). The clonotype was recovered from a man in his sixties or seventies with acute or convalescent COVID-19. The sample comprised peripheral blood. This chain's CDR3 is CASSLTGYQPQHF. In DNA, the CDR3 is TGTGCCAGCAGCTTAACAGGGTATCAGCCCCAGCATTTT.